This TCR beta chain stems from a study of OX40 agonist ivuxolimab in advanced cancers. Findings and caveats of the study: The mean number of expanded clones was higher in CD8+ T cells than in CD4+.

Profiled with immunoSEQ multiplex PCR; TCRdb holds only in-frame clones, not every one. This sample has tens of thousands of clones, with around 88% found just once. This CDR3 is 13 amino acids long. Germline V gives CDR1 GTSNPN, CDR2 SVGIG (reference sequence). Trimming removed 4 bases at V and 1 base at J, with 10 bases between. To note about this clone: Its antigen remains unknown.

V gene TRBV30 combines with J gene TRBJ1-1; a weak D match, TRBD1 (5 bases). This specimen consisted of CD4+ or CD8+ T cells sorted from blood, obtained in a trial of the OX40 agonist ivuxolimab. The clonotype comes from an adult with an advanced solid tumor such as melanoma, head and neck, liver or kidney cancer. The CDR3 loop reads CAWTPGPNTEAFF. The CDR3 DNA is TGTGCCTGGACCCCAGGGCCGAACACTGAAGCTTTCTTT.